The TCR beta chain described here comes from a study of stem cell transplantation in POMP-related autoinflammatory disease. Sequenced by immunoSEQ multiplex PCR; TCRdb stores in-frame clones only, minus some. The sample includes more than 8,500 clones, 79% of them seen just once. The CDR3 spans 18 residues. The germline CDR1 and CDR2 sequences are MNHEY and SVGEGT. J lost 1 base, V lost 0 bases, and 10 bases had no gene match. Material: CD4+ T cells from PBMCs, obtained after stem cell transplantation. The receptor was isolated from a human patient with POMP-related autoinflammation and immune dysregulation (PRAID). These T cells may partly come from the graft donor. The J gene is TRBJ2-3, the V gene TRBV6-2 or TRBV6-3; 7 bases map to TRBD2. The CDR3 nucleotides are TGTGCCAGCAGTTACTCGAAGGGCGGGAGATTGGGCACAGATACGCAGTATTTT. It is translated as CASSYSKGGRLGTDTQYF.